These T cell receptor beta chains were read from a single sample in a study of T cell responses to AZD1222 COVID-19 vaccine. TCRdb's table, derived via immunoSEQ multiplex PCR, lists solely in-frame clones and lacks some. The table includes 150,000 to 200,000 clones, less than 95% detected once. This sample comprised peripheral blood, obtained on day 0 of AZD1222 vaccination. Receptors originate from an adult in good health. Each CDR3 is given with its conserved first and last residue. Each record gives: clone size, V gene, D gene, J gene, CDR3 DNA, CDR3 protein. D genes are given only for firm matches. Size values are once, few and many counts, or a class for expanded clones, and some rows have none.

-	TRBV7-3	-	TRBJ1-1	TGTGCCAGCAGCGCAGATCTGACAACTGAAGCTTTCTTT	CASSADLTTEAFF
-	TRBV12-5	TRBD1	TRBJ1-2	TGTGCTAGTGGTTTGGGAAAGAAGGGGACAGATCAACGAGGGTATGGCTACACCTTC	CASGLGKKGTDQRGYGYTF
-	TRBV29-1	-	TRBJ1-1	TGCAGCGTTGAGGTGAACACTGAAGCTTTCTTT	CSVEVNTEAFF
-	TRBV6-5	TRBD2	TRBJ2-3	TGTGCCAGCTCCCATCAGCGGGGGGACACAGATACGCAGTATTTT	CASSHQRGDTDTQYF
-	TRBV4-1	-	TRBJ2-3	TGCGCCAGCAGCCAAGATCAGACCTTCCGCCCAGATACGCAGTATTTT	CASSQDQTFRPDTQYF
-	TRBV10-3	TRBD2	TRBJ2-1	TGTGCCATCAGGTCGGGACTAGCGGCCAATGAGCAGTTCTTC	CAIRSGLAANEQFF
-	TRBV19	TRBD2	TRBJ2-5	TGTGCCAGTAAAAGCGGGAGGGCCTTAGAGACCCAGTACTTC	CASKSGRALETQYF
few	TRBV24-1	TRBD1	TRBJ2-1	TGTGCCACCAGTGATTCACGCAAAACAGGGGTGAGGGAGCAGTTCTTC	CATSDSRKTGVREQFF
-	TRBV5-5	-	TRBJ2-1	TGTGCCAGCAGCCGGCGGGCAGGGGGGCTTGAGCAGTTCTTC	CASSRRAGGLEQFF
-	TRBV5-5	-	TRBJ2-2	TGTGCCAGCAGCTTGGTCCTCGGAGGCACCGGGGAGCTGTTTTTT	CASSLVLGGTGELFF
-	TRBV4-1	-	TRBJ1-1	TGCGCCAGCAGCCAACCTACGTCAGGGAGGTTCACTGAAGCTTTCTTT	CASSQPTSGRFTEAFF
-	TRBV7-9	-	TRBJ1-2	TGTGCCAGCAGCTACCGGCCGCAACCCTCTTACTATGGCTACACCTTC	CASSYRPQPSYYGYTF
-	TRBV6-5	-	TRBJ2-3	TGTGCCAGCAGTTACTCGAACTTCGGCCGCCCAGATACGCAGTATTTT	CASSYSNFGRPDTQYF
-	TRBV5-4	-	TRBJ1-1	TGTGCCAGCAGCTTGGCCAAGGGGCCCGCGAACACTGAAGCTTTCTTT	CASSLAKGPANTEAFF
-	TRBV5-1	-	TRBJ2-7	TGCGCCAGCAGCAACCCTCCTTCCCTGGAGCAGTACTTC	CASSNPPSLEQYF
-	TRBV7-9	-	TRBJ2-2	TGTGCCAGCAGCTTACTAGGAGGGCAAAACACCGGGGAGCTGTTTTTT	CASSLLGGQNTGELFF
-	TRBV14	-	TRBJ2-3	TGTGCCAGCAGCCAAGAGTCAGGGAGTTGGTGGGGCACAGATACGCAGTATTTT	CASSQESGSWWGTDTQYF
-	TRBV2	-	TRBJ1-2	TGTGCCAGCAGGGCTAACTATGGCTACACCTTC	CASRANYGYTF